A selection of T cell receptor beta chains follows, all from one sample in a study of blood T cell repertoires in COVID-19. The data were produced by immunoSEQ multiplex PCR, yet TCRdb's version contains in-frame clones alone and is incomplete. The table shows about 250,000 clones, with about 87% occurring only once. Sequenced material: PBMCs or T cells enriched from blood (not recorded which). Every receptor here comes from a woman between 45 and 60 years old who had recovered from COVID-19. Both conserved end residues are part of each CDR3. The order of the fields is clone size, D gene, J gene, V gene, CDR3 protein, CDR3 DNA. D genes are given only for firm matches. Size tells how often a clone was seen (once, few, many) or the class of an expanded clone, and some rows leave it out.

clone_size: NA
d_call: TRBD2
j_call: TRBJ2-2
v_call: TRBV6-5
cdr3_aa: CASRPTSGRPGELFF
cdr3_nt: TGTGCCAGCAGGCCTACTAGCGGGAGACCCGGGGAGCTGTTTTTT

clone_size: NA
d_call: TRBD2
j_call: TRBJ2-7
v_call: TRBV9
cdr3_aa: CASSVEGSGRFYEQYF
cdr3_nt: TGTGCCAGCAGCGTAGAGGGTAGCGGGAGGTTCTACGAGCAGTACTTC

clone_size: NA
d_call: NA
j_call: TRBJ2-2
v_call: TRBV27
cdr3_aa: CASSYRLRGTGELFF
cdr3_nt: TGTGCCAGCAGTTACAGGTTACGAGGCACCGGGGAGCTGTTTTTT

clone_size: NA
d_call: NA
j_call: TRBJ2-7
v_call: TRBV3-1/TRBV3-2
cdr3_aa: CASSLFRDLPYEQYF
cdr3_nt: TGTGCCAGCAGCCTATTCCGGGACTTACCTTACGAGCAGTACTTC

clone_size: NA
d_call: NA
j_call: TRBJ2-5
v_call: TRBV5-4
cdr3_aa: CASSGTDQETQYF
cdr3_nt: TGTGCCAGTAGCGGGACAGACCAAGAGACCCAGTACTTC

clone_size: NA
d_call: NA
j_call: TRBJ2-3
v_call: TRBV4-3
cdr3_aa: CASSQLTSNTDTQYF
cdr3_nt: TGCGCCAGCAGCCAACTAACTAGCAACACAGATACGCAGTATTTT

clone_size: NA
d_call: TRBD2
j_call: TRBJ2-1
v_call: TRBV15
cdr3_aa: CATSRGSGRFNEQFF
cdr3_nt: TGTGCCACCAGCAGAGGTAGCGGGAGGTTCAATGAGCAGTTCTTC

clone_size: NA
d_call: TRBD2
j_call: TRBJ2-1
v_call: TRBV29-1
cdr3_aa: CSVEGVGTSGGVRKFF
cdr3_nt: TGCAGCGTTGAAGGCGTCGGGACTAGCGGGGGTGTACGAAAGTTCTTC

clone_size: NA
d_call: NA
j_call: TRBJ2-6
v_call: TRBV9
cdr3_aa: CASSVKEAGANVLTF
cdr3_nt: TGTGCCAGCAGCGTAAAGGAGGCAGGGGCCAACGTCCTGACTTTC

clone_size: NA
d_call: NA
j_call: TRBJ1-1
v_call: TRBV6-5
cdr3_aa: CASSSSNLNTEAFF
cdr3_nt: TGTGCCAGCAGTTCTAGTAATTTGAACACTGAAGCTTTCTTT

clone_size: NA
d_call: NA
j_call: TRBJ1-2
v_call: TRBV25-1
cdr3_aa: CASSEAQVPYGYTF
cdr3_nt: TGTGCCAGCAGTGAAGCCCAGGTTCCCTATGGCTACACCTTC

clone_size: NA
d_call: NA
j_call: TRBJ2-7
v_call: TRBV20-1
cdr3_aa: CSARGGREQYF
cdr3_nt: TGCAGTGCTAGAGGTGGCCGCGAGCAGTACTTC

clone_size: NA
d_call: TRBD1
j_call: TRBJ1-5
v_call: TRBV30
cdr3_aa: CAWSTGTGTQPQHF
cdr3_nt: TGTGCCTGGAGTACCGGGACAGGGACTCAGCCCCAGCATTTT

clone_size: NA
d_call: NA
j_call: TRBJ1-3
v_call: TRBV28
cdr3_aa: CASSHSGTRNTIYF
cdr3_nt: TGTGCCAGCAGCCATAGCGGGACCCGAAACACCATATATTTT

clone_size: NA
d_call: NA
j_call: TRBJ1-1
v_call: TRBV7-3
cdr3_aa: CASSSQANTEAFF
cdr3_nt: TGTGCCAGCAGCTCGCAGGCGAACACTGAAGCTTTCTTT

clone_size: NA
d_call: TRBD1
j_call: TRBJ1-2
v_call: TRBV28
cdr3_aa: CASSPGQGNGYTF
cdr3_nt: TGTGCCAGCAGTCCGGGACAGGGGAATGGCTACACCTTC

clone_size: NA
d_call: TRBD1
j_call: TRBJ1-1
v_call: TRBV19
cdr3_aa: CASRDRDPGCAFF
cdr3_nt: TGTGCCAGCCGGGACAGGGACCCTGGTTGTGCTTTCTTT

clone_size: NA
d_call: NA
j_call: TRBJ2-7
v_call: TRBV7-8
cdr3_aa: CASSLRGGGSGTYEQYF
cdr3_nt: TGTGCCAGCAGCTTAAGAGGGGGCGGTAGCGGGACCTACGAGCAGTACTTC

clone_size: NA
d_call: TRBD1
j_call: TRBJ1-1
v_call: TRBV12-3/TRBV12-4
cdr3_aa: CASTGVATEAFF
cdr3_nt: TGTGCCAGTACAGGGGTCGCCACTGAAGCTTTCTTT

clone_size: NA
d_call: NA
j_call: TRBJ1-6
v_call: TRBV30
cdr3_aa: CAWKKTNLNSPLHF
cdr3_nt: TGTGCCTGGAAGAAGACTAACCTAAATTCACCCCTCCACTTT

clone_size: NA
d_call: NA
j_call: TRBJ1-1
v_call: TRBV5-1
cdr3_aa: CASSGHGGTEAFF
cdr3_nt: TGCGCCAGCAGCGGACATGGGGGGACTGAAGCTTTCTTT

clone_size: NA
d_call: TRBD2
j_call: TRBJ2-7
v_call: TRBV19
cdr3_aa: CASSSLTSGSNEQYF
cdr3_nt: TGTGCCAGTAGTTCCCTGACTAGCGGGAGCAATGAGCAGTACTTC

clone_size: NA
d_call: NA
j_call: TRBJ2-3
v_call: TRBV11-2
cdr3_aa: CASSPGADTQYF
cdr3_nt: TGTGCCAGCAGCCCTGGGGCCGATACGCAGTATTTT

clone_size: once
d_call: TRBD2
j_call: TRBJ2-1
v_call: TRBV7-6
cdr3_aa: CASSSRTSDNEQFF
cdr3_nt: TGTGCCAGCAGCTCCAGGACTAGCGACAATGAGCAGTTCTTC

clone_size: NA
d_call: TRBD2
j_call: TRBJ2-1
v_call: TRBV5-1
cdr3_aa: CASSPVWSGGLAGVLSYNEQFF
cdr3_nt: TGCGCCAGCAGCCCCGTCTGGTCGGGGGGACTAGCGGGAGTTCTTTCCTACAATGAGCAGTTCTTC

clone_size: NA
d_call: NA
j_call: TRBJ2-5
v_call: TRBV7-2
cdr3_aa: CASSPPSSRGYQETQYF
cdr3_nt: TGTGCCAGCAGCCCACCTAGTAGCAGGGGCTATCAAGAGACCCAGTACTTC

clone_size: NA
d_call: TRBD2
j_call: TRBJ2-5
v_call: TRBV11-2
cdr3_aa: CASNDGGAVETQYF
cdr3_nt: TGTGCCAGCAATGACGGGGGGGCTGTCGAGACCCAGTACTTC

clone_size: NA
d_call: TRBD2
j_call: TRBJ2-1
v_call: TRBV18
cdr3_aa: CASSPPSGRATREQFF
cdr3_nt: TGTGCCAGCTCACCACCGAGCGGGAGGGCCACGAGGGAGCAGTTCTTC

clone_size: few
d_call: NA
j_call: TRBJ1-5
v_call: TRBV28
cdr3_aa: CASSLWGREQPQHF
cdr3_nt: TGTGCCAGCAGTTTATGGGGGAGGGAACAGCCCCAGCATTTT

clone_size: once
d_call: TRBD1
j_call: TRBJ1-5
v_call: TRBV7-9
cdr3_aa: CASSLLGGGQPQHF
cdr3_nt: TGTGCCAGCAGCTTACTAGGGGGCGGGCAGCCCCAGCATTTT

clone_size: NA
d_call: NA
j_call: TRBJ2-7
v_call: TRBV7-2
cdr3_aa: CASSPGMGEQYF
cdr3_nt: TGTGCCAGCAGCCCGGGGATGGGCGAGCAGTACTTC

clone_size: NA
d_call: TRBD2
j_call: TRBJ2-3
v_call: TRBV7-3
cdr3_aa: CASSLGAGGRIDTQYF
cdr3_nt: TGTGCCAGCAGCTTAGGGGCGGGAGGTCGTATAGATACGCAGTATTTT

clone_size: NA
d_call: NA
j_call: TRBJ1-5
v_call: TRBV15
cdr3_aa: CATTNKQAGNQPQHF
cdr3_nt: TGTGCCACCACCAACAAACAGGCAGGCAATCAGCCCCAGCATTTT

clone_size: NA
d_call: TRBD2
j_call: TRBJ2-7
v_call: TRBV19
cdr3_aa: CASSTQSGSYEQYF
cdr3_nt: TGTGCCAGTAGTACACAAAGCGGGAGCTACGAGCAGTACTTC

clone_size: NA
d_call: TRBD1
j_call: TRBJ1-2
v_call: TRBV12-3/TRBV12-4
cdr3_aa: CASSLGTDDYTF
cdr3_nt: TGTGCCAGCAGCCTCGGGACAGATGACTACACCTTC

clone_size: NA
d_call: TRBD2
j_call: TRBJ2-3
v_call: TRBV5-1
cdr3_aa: CASSLAFAGETDTQYF
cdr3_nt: TGCGCCAGCAGCTTGGCCTTCGCGGGAGAAACAGATACGCAGTATTTT

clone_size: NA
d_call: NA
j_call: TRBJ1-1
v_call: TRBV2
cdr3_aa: CASSGDTLGWGTEAFF
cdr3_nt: TGTGCCAGCAGTGGGGACACCCTAGGGTGGGGCACTGAAGCTTTCTTT

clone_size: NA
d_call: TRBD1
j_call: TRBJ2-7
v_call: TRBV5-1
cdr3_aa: CASSRQGTDEQYF
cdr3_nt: TGCGCCAGCAGCCGACAGGGCACTGACGAGCAGTACTTC

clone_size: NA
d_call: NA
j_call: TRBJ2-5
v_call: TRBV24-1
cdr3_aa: CATSDSRQFDKETQYF
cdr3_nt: TGTGCCACCAGTGACTCGAGACAGTTTGACAAAGAGACCCAGTACTTC

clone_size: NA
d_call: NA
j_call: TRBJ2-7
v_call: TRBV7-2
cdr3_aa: CASSLGAASSYEQYF
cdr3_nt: TGTGCCAGCAGCTTAGGTGCGGCGAGCTCCTACGAGCAGTACTTC

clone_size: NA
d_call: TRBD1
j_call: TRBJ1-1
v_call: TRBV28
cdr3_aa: CASSRAQGGMTEAFF
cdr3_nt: TGTGCCAGCAGTCGAGCCCAAGGGGGCATGACTGAAGCTTTCTTT

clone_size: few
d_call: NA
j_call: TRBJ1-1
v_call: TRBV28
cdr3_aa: CATGQTEAFF
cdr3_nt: TGTGCCACCGGACAGACTGAAGCTTTCTTT

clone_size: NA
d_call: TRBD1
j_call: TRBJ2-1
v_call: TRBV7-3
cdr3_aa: CASSLIGTGSSNEQFF
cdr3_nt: TGTGCCAGCAGCTTAATTGGGACAGGTTCTAGCAATGAGCAGTTCTTC

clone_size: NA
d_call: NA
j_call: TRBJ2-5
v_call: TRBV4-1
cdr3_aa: CASSKQVPETQYF
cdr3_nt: TGCGCCAGCAGCAAACAGGTACCAGAGACCCAGTACTTC

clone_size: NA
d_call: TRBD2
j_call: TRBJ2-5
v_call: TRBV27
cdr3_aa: CASRRLAGGQETQYF
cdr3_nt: TGTGCCAGCAGACGACTAGCGGGAGGCCAAGAGACCCAGTACTTC

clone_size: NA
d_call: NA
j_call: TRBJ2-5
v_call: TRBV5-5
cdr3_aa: CASMPTQETQYF
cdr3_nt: TGTGCCAGCATGCCGACACAAGAGACCCAGTACTTC